This passage covers 31 T cell receptor beta chains from one sample sequenced in a study of cytomegalovirus exposure and HLA in healthy donors. The PCR was carried out with 60 Vbeta primers and 13 Jbeta primers. Generated by immunoSEQ multiplex PCR, the TCRdb table keeps only in-frame clones and is missing some. Among under 150,000 clones listed, approximately 87% were seen once. The material sequenced was PBMCs. The receptors derive from a woman younger than 45 in good health and CMV-seronegative.

This clone was counted once. The chain is built from TRBV6-6 and TRBJ2-3; TRBD2 matches 9 bases. This CDR3 contains 15 residues. Looked up from germline, CDR1 is MNHNY and CDR2 is SVGAGI (reference sequence). The V gene end was trimmed by 4 bases and the J gene end by 1 base; junction bases not matched to a gene: 3. The CDR3 bases are TGTGCCAGCAGTTGCGGGACTAGCCGCACAGATACGCAGTATTTT. Protein product: CASSCGTSRTDTQYF.

V usage is TRBV7-2 and J usage is TRBJ2-1, with TRBD2 matching 12 bases. Germline V gives CDR1 SGHTA, CDR2 FQGNSA. The trim removed 5 bases at V and 5 bases at J, leaving 10 bases unmatched. The CDR3 is 17 residues long. The CDR3 region is CASSKRLAGDSNNEQFF. The CDR3 DNA follows: TGTGCCAGCAGCAAACGACTAGCGGGGGACTCAAACAATGAGCAGTTCTTC.

The chain joins TRBV6-5 to TRBJ2-5, with TRBD2 matching 11 bases. The V gene's germline CDR1 is MNHEY and CDR2 SVGAGI. The CDR3 has 15 amino acids. J was trimmed by 2 bases and V by 5 bases; bases with no gene match: 4. CDR3 region: CASSPTSGVQETQYF. The CDR3 nucleotides are TGTGCCAGCAGTCCGACTAGCGGGGTACAAGAGACCCAGTACTTC.

The chain recombines TRBV15 with TRBJ2-5; tentatively, D is TRBD2 (6 bases). This CDR3 has 14 residues. The germline CDR1 and CDR2 sequences are LNHNV and YYDKDF (reference sequence). Trimming removed 3 bases from V and 5 bases from J, with 13 bases in between. The CDR3 DNA reads TGTGCCACCAGCAGTGGAGGGCCGCGGGAGACCCAGTACTTC. Translated: CATSSGGPRETQYF.

The chain is built from TRBV4-1 and TRBJ2-1; 10 positions agree with TRBD1. CDR1 MGHRA and CDR2 YSYEKL come from the germline V gene. The V segment lost 6 bases and the J segment 7 bases; nucleotides outside the gene matches: 9. The CDR3 sequence is 15 residues long. This chain's CDR3 is CASRPRQGALNEQFF. CDR3 DNA sequence: TGCGCCAGCAGACCCCGACAGGGGGCATTGAATGAGCAGTTCTTC.

The gene calls are TRBV7-2 and TRBJ1-1; 10 bases line up with TRBD1. The CDR3 sequence is 15 residues long. Trimming at V came to 2 bases and at J to 8 bases, leaving 8 bases not matched to a gene. The germline CDR1 and CDR2 sequences are SGHTA and FQGNSA. The CDR3 protein is CASSLRQDRGTEAFF. Written as DNA, the CDR3 is TGTGCCAGCAGCTTAAGGCAGGACAGGGGGACCGAAGCTTTCTTT.

V gene TRBV30 combines with J gene TRBJ2-2; a weak D match, TRBD1 (6 bases). Trimming took off 1 base at V and 2 bases at J, with 11 bases between the two ends. This CDR3 contains 15 residues. The V gene's germline CDR1 is GTSNPN and CDR2 SVGIG (reference sequence). The CDR3 DNA reads TGTGCCTGGAGTGGAGGACAGATAAACACCGGGGAGCTGTTTTTT. This sequence encodes CAWSGGQINTGELFF.

The rearrangement uses TRBV28 and TRBJ2-7; D is unclear. In germline, CDR1 is MDHEN, CDR2 SYDVKM. Trimming took off 7 bases at V and 1 base at J, with 14 bases between the two ends. This CDR3 spans 14 amino acids. The chain's CDR3 is CASMFAASSYEQYF. CDR3 coding DNA: TGTGCCAGCATGTTCGCGGCGTCTTCCTACGAGCAGTACTTC.

Regarding this clone: Additional DNA sequences in this sample encode the identical CDR3. This chain connects TRBV13 to TRBJ1-3; D possibly corresponds to TRBD1 (5 bases). V gave up 5 bases and J gave up 0 bases, with 20 bases separating them. Germline assignment: CDR1 PRHDT and CDR2 FYEKMQ (reference sequence). The CDR3 runs to 18 residues. The CDR3 reads CASSRFMEGRNSGNTIYF. CDR3 nucleotide sequence: TGTGCCAGCAGCCGATTTATGGAGGGGCGTAACTCTGGAAACACCATATATTTT. The variable domain in full, with the rest retrieved from reference TRBV13 and TRBJ1-3, is AAGVIQSPRHLIKEKRETATLKCYPIPRHDTVYWYQQGPGQDPQFLISFYEKMQSDKGSIPDRFSAQQFSDYHSELNMSSLELGDSALYFCASSRFMEGRNSGNTIYFGEGSWLTVV.

The chain recombines TRBV6-5 with TRBJ2-5, with 8 bases identical to TRBD2. Judging by the DNA end, TRBJ2-7 fits better; the J call may be wrong. This CDR3 contains 15 residues. Germline V lookup: CDR1 MNHEY, CDR2 SVGAGI. The chain's CDR3 is CASSYGRGGTYEQYF. CDR3 sequence (DNA): TGTGCCAGCAGTTACGGGCGCGGGGGGACCTACGAGCAGTACTTC.

The gene calls are TRBV2 and TRBJ2-7, with no clear D. The CDR3 is 12 amino acids. The germline V gene has CDR1 SNHLY and CDR2 FYNNEI. V lost 7 bases, J lost 10 bases, and 17 bases lay in between. The CDR3 is CASIGGKRLQYF. CDR3 nucleotides: TGTGCCAGCATAGGCGGTAAGAGACTCCAGTACTTC. Looking up the rest from reference TRBV2 and TRBJ2-7 gives the full variable domain: EPEVTQTPSHQVTQMGQEVILRCVPISNHLYFYWYRQILGQKVEFLVSFYNNEISEKSEIFDDQFSVERPDGSNFTLKIRSTKLEDSAMYFCASIGGKRLQYFGPGTRLTVT.

The chain recombines TRBV19 with TRBJ2-5; TRBD2 matches 7 bases. This CDR3 region has 16 residues. V trimming: 3 bases; J trimming: 2 bases; junction bases outside the gene matches: 9. Per the germline V gene, CDR1 is LNHDA and CDR2 is SQIVND (reference sequence). The CDR3 region has the DNA TGTGCCAGTAGTATTACGGGAGGAAGCGGACAAGAGACCCAGTACTTC. It encodes CASSITGGSGQETQYF.

The rearrangement joins TRBV6-5 to TRBJ2-3, with 10 bases aligning to TRBD2. Germline CDR1 and CDR2: MNHEY and SVGAGI. The ends lost 0 bases at V and 2 bases at J; junction bases unmatched: 2. The CDR3 runs 16 residues. The CDR3 coding sequence is TGTGCCAGCAGTTACTCAAGCGGGAGGGCCACAGATACGCAGTATTTT. Its protein is CASSYSSGRATDTQYF.

The rearrangement joins TRBV6-5 to TRBJ2-7, with 8 nucleotides matching TRBD2. Germline V gives CDR1 MNHEY, CDR2 SVGAGI. CDR3 size: 15 residues. V lost 6 bases and J lost 0; bases outside the gene matches: 7. This CDR3 is CASRPSGSNSYEQYF. As DNA, the CDR3 is TGTGCCAGCAGACCGAGCGGGAGTAACTCCTACGAGCAGTACTTC.

The V gene is TRBV27, the J gene TRBJ1-2; D unresolved. Per germline, CDR1 MNHEY and CDR2 SMNVEV (reference sequence). The CDR3 contains 15 residues. V lost 6 bases, J lost 2 bases, and 16 bases lay in between. CDR3 region: CASSPQEFINYGYTF. The CDR3 nucleotides read TGTGCCAGCAGCCCCCAGGAATTTATAAACTATGGCTACACCTTC.

The chain employs TRBV7-3 and TRBJ2-7; D may be TRBD1 (6 bases). V was clipped by 3 bases and J by 4 bases, with 13 bases between them. This CDR3 has 14 residues. Germline V gene lookup returns CDR1 SGHTA and CDR2 FQGTGA. The DNA for the CDR3 is TGTGCCAGCAGCTTCAGACCACAGGGATACGAGCAGTACTTC. This codes for CASSFRPQGYEQYF.

This clone was seen a handful of times. The gene calls are TRBV27 and TRBJ2-1; 11 positions match TRBD2. The CDR3 length is 16 residues. V shed 5 bases and J 7 bases; nucleotides not matched to a gene: 10. The V gene's germline CDR1 is MNHEY and CDR2 SMNVEV (reference sequence). The DNA of the CDR3 is TGTGCCAGCAGTCCCCTACTAGCGGGAGCGGGTAATGAGCAGTTCTTC. It codes for CASSPLLAGAGNEQFF.

The chain links TRBV7-9 to TRBJ1-3, with 9 bases matching TRBD1. With 5 bases clipped from V and 0 bases from J, the junction kept 8 bases outside the gene matches. The CDR3 is 17 amino acids. Germline-derived CDR1 and CDR2 are SEHNR and FQNEAQ (reference sequence). The CDR3 region is CASSPTDRGLSGNTIYF. In nucleotides, the CDR3 is TGTGCCAGCAGCCCGACGGACAGGGGCCTCTCTGGAAACACCATATATTTT.

V is TRBV4-1 and J is TRBJ1-1; D not certain. Germline CDR1 is MGHRA and CDR2 is YSYEKL. The V end lost 1 base, the J end lost 0 bases, and 30 bases lay between the germline ends. The CDR3 has 22 amino acids. CDR3 coding DNA: TGCGCCAGCAGCCAAGTTAGTACGCGGTTAGTAGTAGCGCTTCCAGTGAACACTGAAGCTTTCTTT. It encodes CASSQVSTRLVVALPVNTEAFF.

This chain uses TRBV9 with TRBJ2-7; 10 positions agree with TRBD2. The CDR3 length is 15 residues. V dropped 4 bases and J dropped 7; count of bases not matched to a gene: 11. Germline V gives CDR1 SGDLS, CDR2 YYNGEE. This CDR3 is CASSPRSGGAKEQYF. The DNA of the CDR3 is TGTGCCAGCAGCCCCCGCAGCGGGGGGGCCAAAGAGCAGTACTTC.

The chain recombines TRBV28 with TRBJ1-5; D is ambiguous. V dropped 3 bases and J dropped 0 bases, with 18 bases sitting between them. CDR1 and CDR2 from the germline V gene are MDHEN and SYDVKM. CDR3 length: 18 residues. The CDR3 is CASSFPSRRVISNQPQHF. Written as DNA, the CDR3 is TGTGCCAGCAGTTTTCCTTCCAGGAGGGTGATTAGCAATCAGCCCCAGCATTTT.

The chain uses TRBV6-6 and TRBJ2-7; a weak D match, TRBD1 (6 bases). The CDR3 is made up of 13 amino acids. V was clipped by 10 bases and J by 4 bases, with 17 bases between them. CDR1 and CDR2 (germline): MNHNY, SVGAGI (reference sequence). The CDR3 sequence is CATGDPPGYEQYF. DNA of the CDR3: TGTGCCACAGGGGACCCCCCGGGATACGAGCAGTACTTC.

V and J are TRBV11-2 and TRBJ1-4; no clear D. This CDR3 region has 13 residues. Between the trimmed V and J ends, which lost 5 bases and 5 bases, there was a span of 9 bases. Germline V gene data show CDR1 as SGHAT and CDR2 as FQNNGV. The CDR3 DNA reads TGTGCCAGCAGCGGTGCAGTAAATGAAAAACTGTTTTTT. Translation: CASSGAVNEKLFF. The complete variable domain, with remaining parts taken from reference TRBV11-2 and TRBJ1-4, reads EAGVAQSPRYKIIEKRQSVAFWCNPISGHATLYWYQQILGQGPKLLIQFQNNGVVDDSQLPKDRFSAERLKGVDSTLKIQPAKLEDSAVYLCASSGAVNEKLFFGSGTQLSVL.

V usage is TRBV11-2 and J usage is TRBJ2-7; D might be TRBD2 (5 bases). Germline loops: CDR1 SGHAT, CDR2 FQNNGV. This CDR3 region has 15 residues. Trimming took 5 bases from V and 3 from J, leaving 17 bases between them. The CDR3: CASSPRWTFSYEQYF. CDR3 DNA sequence: TGTGCCAGCAGCCCCCGATGGACTTTTAGCTACGAGCAGTACTTC. The entire variable domain, with the rest obtained from reference TRBV11-2 and TRBJ2-7, is as follows: EAGVAQSPRYKIIEKRQSVAFWCNPISGHATLYWYQQILGQGPKLLIQFQNNGVVDDSQLPKDRFSAERLKGVDSTLKIQPAKLEDSAVYLCASSPRWTFSYEQYFGPGTRLTVT.

The chain links TRBV6-1 to TRBJ2-1; 15 positions agree with TRBD2. The length of the CDR3 is 21 residues. Germline-derived CDR1 and CDR2 are MNHNS and SASEGT. J lost 0 bases, V lost 2 bases, and 11 bases had no gene match. DNA of the CDR3: TGTGCCAGCAGTGAAATAGGCGGACTAGCGGGAGGGGGATTCTCCTACAATGAGCAGTTCTTC. This encodes CASSEIGGLAGGGFSYNEQFF.

In the case of this clone: At one boundary the junction diverges from the germline segment, which might be a read error. The J gene is TRBJ1-1, the V gene TRBV7-9, with 10 bases fitting TRBD1. This CDR3 is 16 amino acids long. Germline CDR1 SEHNR, CDR2 FQNEAQ (reference sequence). The CDR3 DNA reads TGTTCCAGCAGCTCTCCCGGACAGGGGGGAAACACTGAAGCTTTCTTT. This gives the protein CSSSSPGQGGNTEAFF.

The rearrangement uses TRBV2 and TRBJ2-3; D perhaps matches TRBD2 (6 bases). This CDR3 contains 13 residues. The germline V gene encodes CDR1 SNHLY and CDR2 FYNNEI. V lost 7 bases to trimming and J lost 5 bases, with 13 bases between them. The CDR3 region is CASTGGIGDTQYF. CDR3 DNA: TGTGCCAGCACCGGCGGGATAGGAGATACGCAGTATTTT.

This chain joins TRBV28 and TRBJ1-1, with 7 bases lining up with TRBD1. The V segment lost 3 bases and the J segment 3 bases; nucleotides outside the gene matches: 7. Per the germline V gene, CDR1 is MDHEN and CDR2 is SYDVKM. The length of the CDR3 is 15 residues. CDR3 amino acids: CASSFSSQGYTEAFF. The CDR3 DNA follows: TGTGCCAGCAGTTTTAGTTCACAGGGGTACACTGAAGCTTTCTTT.

J is TRBJ1-1 and V is TRBV5-1; TRBD1 matches at 8 bases. The CDR3 length is 17 residues. The V gene's germline CDR1 is SGHRS and CDR2 YFSETQ. The V gene end was trimmed by 2 bases and the J gene end by 1 base; junction bases not matched to a gene: 10. The DNA for the CDR3 is TGCGCCAGCAGCTTAGCCCCCCAGGGGGCCTGGAACACTGAAGCTTTCTTT. This gives the protein CASSLAPQGAWNTEAFF.

A few counts support this clone. The rearrangement uses TRBV6-5 and TRBJ1-4; 9 bases line up with TRBD1. The V segment lost 6 bases and the J segment 8 bases; nucleotides outside the gene matches: 4. This CDR3 has 13 residues. The germline CDR1 and CDR2 sequences are MNHEY and SVGAGI. The CDR3, as DNA: TGTGCCAGCAGGAACAGGGGGCGCGAAAAACTGTTTTTT. Translation: CASRNRGREKLFF.

The chain is built from TRBV29-1 and TRBJ1-3; maybe TRBD1 (6 bases). Germline V CDR1 and CDR2: SQVTM, ANQGSEA. V gave up 7 bases and J gave up 3 bases, with 19 bases separating them. The CDR3 spans 15 residues. This CDR3 is CSARILTGIGNTIYF. The CDR3, as DNA: TGCAGCGCGCGAATTCTGACAGGAATTGGAAACACCATATATTTT.